These 20 T cell receptor beta chains were all obtained from the same sample, sequenced in a study of T cells in Graves' hyperthyroidism and ophthalmopathy. TCR beta CDR3 region amplification was performed from RNA transcripts. HTBI primers drove first-round RT-PCR of the TCR CDR3. A single record per CDR3 protein comes from TCRdb applying MiXCR to the multiplex PCR reads. The sample lists over 150,000 distinct CDR3 sequences, over 15% occurring once. The sample was blood. These receptors all stem from a woman in her 50s with Graves' hyperthyroidism.

A single count supports this clonotype. The V and J genes are TRBV25-1 and TRBJ1-1; D gene uncertain. Trimming took 3 bases from V and 6 from J, leaving 14 bases between them. Germline V gene sequence: CDR1 MGHDK, CDR2 SYGVNS. The CDR3 has 14 residues. Written as DNA, the CDR3 is TGTGCCAGCAGTGACGGGCCCAGAGGATCTGAAGCTTTCTTT. Translation gives CASSDGPRGSEAFF.

This clonotype is labeled hyperexpanded. The V gene is TRBV7-9, the J gene TRBJ2-1; 9 nucleotides line up with TRBD1. V dropped 3 bases and J dropped 0; count of bases not matched to a gene: 9. Germline V gene data show CDR1 as SEHNR and CDR2 as FQNEAQ (reference sequence). CDR3 length equals 18 residues. The CDR3 region has the DNA TGTGCCAGCAGCTTGAAACAGGGGGCGTCAGGCTCCTACAATGAGCAGTTCTTC. Amino acids: CASSLKQGASGSYNEQFF.

This clonotype was counted many times. The rearrangement links TRBV5-1 to TRBJ1-1, with no clear D. The germline V gene encodes CDR1 SGHRS and CDR2 YFSETQ. The CDR3 contains 15 residues. V was trimmed by 5 bases and J by 0 bases, leaving 14 bases between them. This chain's CDR3 is CASRGRTDLNTEAFF. The CDR3 DNA sequence: TGCGCCAGCAGAGGACGGACCGATCTGAACACTGAAGCTTTCTTT.

This clonotype was counted many times. In DNA form, the CDR3 reads TGTGCCAGCAGCGTTGGGACACTGAGTACCTACGAGCAGTACTTC. This codes for CASSVGTLSTYEQYF. The chain recombines TRBV6-1 with TRBJ2-7, with a possible D match to TRBD1 (6 bases). Trimming removed 6 bases at V and 2 bases at J, with 17 bases between. From germline, CDR1 is MNHNS and CDR2 SASEGT. The CDR3 covers 15 residues.

This clonotype was counted ten times or more. This chain connects TRBV27 to TRBJ2-2; a weak D match, TRBD1 (6 bases). The CDR3 is 13 amino acids. Germline CDR1 MNHEY, CDR2 SMNVEV (reference sequence). The V end was cut by 8 bases, the J end by 6 bases, with 13 bases between. In nucleotides, the CDR3 is TGTGCCAGCGGACAACAGGGAGCCGGGGAGCTGTTTTTT. Translation gives CASGQQGAGELFF.

This clonotype was recorded at least ten times. The V and J genes are TRBV3-1 and TRBJ1-1; 9 bases are a match to TRBD1. The trim removed 6 bases at V and 5 bases at J, leaving 7 bases unmatched. Germline V gene lookup returns CDR1 LGHDT and CDR2 YNNKEL (reference sequence). The CDR3 is made up of 14 amino acids. CDR3 sequence reads: CASRQTGGSTEAFF. CDR3 in DNA: TGTGCCAGCAGGCAGACAGGGGGATCGACTGAAGCTTTCTTT.

A few counts support this clonotype. The gene calls are TRBV7-9 and TRBJ1-1, with 7 nucleotides matching TRBD1. CDR3 length equals 14 residues. Unmatched junction bases numbered 10, after V lost 6 bases and J lost 6 bases. Germline V gene data show CDR1 as SEHNR and CDR2 as FQNEAQ (reference sequence). The DNA for the CDR3 is TGTGCCAGCAGGCTCTCGGGACAGATCTCTGAAGCTTTCTTT. Translation gives CASRLSGQISEAFF.

This clonotype was counted ten times or more. This chain links TRBV3-1 with TRBJ2-7, with D perhaps matching TRBD1 (5 bases). V was clipped by 3 bases and J by 4 bases, with 16 bases between them. The CDR3 spans 15 residues. Germline CDR1 LGHDT, CDR2 YNNKEL (reference sequence). The CDR3 coding sequence is TGTGCCAGCAGCCAGGCCGACAGTACATTTTACGAGCAGTACTTC. This translates into CASSQADSTFYEQYF.

This clonotype was seen many times. The gene calls are TRBV29-1 and TRBJ2-3, with unresolved D. This CDR3 contains 15 residues. The V gene lost 2 bases and the J gene lost 3 bases, with 15 bases spanning the gap. CDR1 SQVTM and CDR2 ANQGSEA come from the germline V gene. The CDR3 DNA follows: TGCAGCGTTGAACTCCCGTCCCGCCGGACAGATACGCAGTATTTT. Its protein is CSVELPSRRTDTQYF.

For this clonotype: This may be a read error: a much more frequent sequence differs by one nucleotide. The V call is TRBV6-1, the J call TRBJ1-3, with D tentatively TRBD1 (5 bases). The CDR3 runs 14 residues. In germline, CDR1 is MNHNS, CDR2 SASEGT. The CDR3 spells CASKSQGTGNIIYF. DNA of the CDR3: TGTGCCAGCAAAAGCCAGGGAACGGGAAACATCATATATTTT.

The sample holds many counts of this clonotype. The rearrangement links TRBV6-1 to TRBJ1-1, with D possibly TRBD1 on 6 matching bases. The CDR3 sequence is 13 residues long. Trimming took 5 bases from V and 4 from J, leaving 11 bases between them. Germline lookup yields CDR1 MNHNS and CDR2 SASEGT. Here the CDR3 DNA reads TGTGCCAGCAGTTGGGCAGGGGTCACTGAAGCTTTCTTT. It translates to CASSWAGVTEAFF.

In its sample, this clonotype was seen a few times. The genes are TRBV6-1 and TRBJ2-5; D is perhaps TRBD2 (6 bases). This CDR3 spans 14 amino acids. Trimming left V 3 bases short and J 5 bases short, with 13 bases between. Germline V gene sequence: CDR1 MNHNS, CDR2 SASEGT. The CDR3 DNA follows: TGTGCCAGCAGTGATCGGCGGGGTGGGGAGACCCAGTACTTC. This codes for CASSDRRGGETQYF.

The rearrangement joins TRBV20-1 to TRBJ1-1; D gene ambiguous. The CDR3 totals 11 residues. V dropped 2 bases and J dropped 6 bases, with 7 bases sitting between them. CDR1 and CDR2 from the germline V gene are DFQATT and SNEGSKA (reference sequence). The CDR3 DNA follows: TGCAGTGCTAGACTACTTTCTGAAGCTTTCTTT. The encoded protein is CSARLLSEAFF.

The table lists this clonotype with many counts. V and J are TRBV4-2 and TRBJ2-5; D is perhaps TRBD2 (6 bases). CDR3 size: 13 residues. V shed 3 bases and J shed 5 bases, with 10 bases lying between them. From germline, CDR1 is LGHNA and CDR2 YNFKEQ. The CDR3 DNA reads as TGTGCCAGCAGCCACGGGGGACGGGAGACCCAGTACTTC. This codes for CASSHGGRETQYF.

This clonotype has only a few counts. The chain combines TRBV18 with TRBJ1-1; a possible D gene is TRBD1 (6 bases). This CDR3 comprises 15 residues. Between the trimmed V and J ends, which lost 3 bases and 7 bases, there was a span of 18 bases. The germline V gene encodes CDR1 KGHSH and CDR2 LQKENI. CDR3 sequence (DNA): TGTGCCAGCTCACCCCGGGCGGGGGGCGGTGGTGAAGCTTTCTTT. This translates into CASSPRAGGGGEAFF.

This clonotype was found many times. The V call is TRBV10-3, the J call TRBJ2-5, with 8 bases lining up with TRBD2. The V gene end was trimmed by 2 bases and the J gene end by 5 bases; junction bases not matched to a gene: 7. The CDR3 extends over 15 amino acids. Per the germline V gene, CDR1 is ENHRY and CDR2 is SYGVKD. The DNA for the CDR3 is TGTGCCATCAGTGAGGGTCGGGGGGGGGCGGAGACCCAGTACTTC. Protein product: CAISEGRGGAETQYF.

This rearrangement joins TRBV19 to TRBJ2-5; the D is unclear. The V gene's germline CDR1 is LNHDA and CDR2 SQIVND (reference sequence). This CDR3 region has 15 residues. Deletions cut 2 bases from V and 2 bases from J, with 12 bases between. CDR3 DNA sequence: TGTGCCAGTAGTATAAGGCGCGGCGGACAAGAGACCCAGTACTTC. It yields the protein CASSIRRGGQETQYF. Filled out from reference TRBV19 and TRBJ2-5, the complete variable domain reads DGGITQSPKYLFRKEGQNVTLSCEQNLNHDAMYWYRQDPGQGLRLIYYSQIVNDFQKGDIAEGYSVSREKKESFPLTVTSAQKNPTAFYLCASSIRRGGQETQYFGPGTRLLVL.

The gene calls are TRBV28 and TRBJ1-2, with TRBD1 identical over 9 bases. V lost 5 bases to trimming and J lost 4 bases; unmatched junction nucleotides: 5. Per germline, CDR1 MDHEN and CDR2 SYDVKM. The CDR3 runs to 14 residues. The CDR3 reads CASSRGQGTYGYTF. CDR3 nucleotides: TGTGCCAGCAGTCGCGGACAGGGGACCTATGGCTACACCTTC.

The chain is built from TRBV2 and TRBJ1-5; 7 bases are a match to TRBD1. CDR1 is SNHLY, CDR2 FYNNEI, per germline. The CDR3 has 15 residues. Trimming cost V 6 bases and J 4 bases; bases outside gene matches: 9. The CDR3 region is CASSLNRGPNQPQHF. The CDR3 DNA reads as TGTGCCAGCAGCCTAAACAGGGGCCCAAATCAGCCCCAGCATTTT.

About this clonotype: A much larger clonotype is one base distant, so this may be a read error. The V call is TRBV7-2, the J call TRBJ1-4; tentative D call: TRBD1 (5 bases). CDR3 length: 16 residues. Looked up from germline, CDR1 is SGHTA and CDR2 is FQGNSA. The CDR3 nucleotides are TGTGCCAGCAGCGCACAGTGGGGTGGGGCTAATGAAAAACTGTCTTTT. As protein: CASSAQWGGANEKLSF.